The sequence of this T cell receptor beta chain was determined in a study of graft-versus-host responses after intestinal transplantation. Whole-study context: Each of the recipients got a multivisceral, liver-intestinal, or isolated intestinal transplant.

Points from the study as a whole: The authors found GvH clones in recipient marrow, some appearing first in ileum or blood. Within the allografts of patients who had graft-donor T cell macrochimerism, graft-versus-host to host-versus-graft clonal ratios were high.

CDR3 length: 15 amino acids. V was pared by 0 bases and J by 0 bases, with 8 bases between. Germline V CDR1 and CDR2: SGHRS, YFSETQ. The protocol was immunoSEQ multiplex PCR, while the TCRdb copy is restricted to in-frame clones and leaves out a portion. The sample lists 95,000 to 110,000 clones, roughly 86% occurring once. For this clone: Its antigen is as yet unknown.

The rearrangement links TRBV5-1 to TRBJ2-3; possibly TRBD1 for D (5 bases). Sequences were derived from unstimulated CD4+ T cells sorted from spleen or lymph node cells, sampled before transplant. This clonotype was obtained from a human donor who was the organ donor for an intestinal transplant. The CDR3 spells CASSLEGVSTDTQYF. The CDR3 bases are TGCGCCAGCAGCTTGGAAGGGGTTAGCACAGATACGCAGTATTTT.